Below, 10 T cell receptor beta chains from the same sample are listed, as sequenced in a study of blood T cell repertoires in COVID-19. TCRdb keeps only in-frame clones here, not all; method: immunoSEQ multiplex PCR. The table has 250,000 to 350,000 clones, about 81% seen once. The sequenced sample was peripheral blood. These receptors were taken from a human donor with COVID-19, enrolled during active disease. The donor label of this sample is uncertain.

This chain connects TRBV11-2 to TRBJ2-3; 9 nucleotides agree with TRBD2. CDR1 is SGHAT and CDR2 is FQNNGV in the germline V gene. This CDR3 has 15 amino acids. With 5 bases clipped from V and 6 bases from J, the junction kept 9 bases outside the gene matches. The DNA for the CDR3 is TGTGCCAGCAGCACCCGGGGGACTAGCCTGGATACGCAGTATTTT. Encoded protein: CASSTRGTSLDTQYF.

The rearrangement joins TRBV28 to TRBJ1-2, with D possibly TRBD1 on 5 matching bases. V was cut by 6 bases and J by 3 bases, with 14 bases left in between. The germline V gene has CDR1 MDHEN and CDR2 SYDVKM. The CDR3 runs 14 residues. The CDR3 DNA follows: TGTGCCAGCAGCCCCGCGGGGCAGGACTATGGCTACACCTTC. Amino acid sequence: CASSPAGQDYGYTF.

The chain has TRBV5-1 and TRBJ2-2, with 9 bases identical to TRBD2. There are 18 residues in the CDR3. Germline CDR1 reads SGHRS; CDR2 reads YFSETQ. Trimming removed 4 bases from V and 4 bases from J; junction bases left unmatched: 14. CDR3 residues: CASSTRIASGTGTGELFF. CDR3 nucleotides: TGCGCCAGCAGCACAAGAATAGCTAGCGGGACGGGCACCGGGGAGCTGTTTTTT.

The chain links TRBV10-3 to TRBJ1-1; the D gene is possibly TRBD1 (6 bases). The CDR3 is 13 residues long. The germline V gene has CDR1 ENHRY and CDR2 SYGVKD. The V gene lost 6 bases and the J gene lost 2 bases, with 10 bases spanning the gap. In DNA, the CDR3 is TGTGCCATCAGGGGGGGGCCAAACACTGAAGCTTTCTTT. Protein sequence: CAIRGGPNTEAFF.

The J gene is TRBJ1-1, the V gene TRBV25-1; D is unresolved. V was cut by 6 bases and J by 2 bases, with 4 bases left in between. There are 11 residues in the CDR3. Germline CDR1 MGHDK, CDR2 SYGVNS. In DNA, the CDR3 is TGTGCCAGCAGGTCAAACACTGAAGCTTTCTTT. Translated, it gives CASRSNTEAFF.

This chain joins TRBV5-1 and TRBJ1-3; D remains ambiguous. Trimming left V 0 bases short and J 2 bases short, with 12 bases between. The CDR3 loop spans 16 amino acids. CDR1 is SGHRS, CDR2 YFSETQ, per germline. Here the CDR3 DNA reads TGCGCCAGCAGCTTGGTCGTCAGTACGACTGGAAACACCATATATTTT. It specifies CASSLVVSTTGNTIYF.

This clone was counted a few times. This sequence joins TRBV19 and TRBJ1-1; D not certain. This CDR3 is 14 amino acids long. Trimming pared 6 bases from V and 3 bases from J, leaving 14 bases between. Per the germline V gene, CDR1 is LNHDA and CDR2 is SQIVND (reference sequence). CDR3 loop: CASRDYSTDTEAFF. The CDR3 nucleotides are TGTGCCAGTAGAGACTACTCGACGGACACTGAAGCTTTCTTT.

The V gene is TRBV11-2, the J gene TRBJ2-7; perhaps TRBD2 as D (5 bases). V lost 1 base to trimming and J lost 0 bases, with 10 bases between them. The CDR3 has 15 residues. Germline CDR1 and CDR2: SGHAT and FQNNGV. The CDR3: CASSLGRTVSYEQYF. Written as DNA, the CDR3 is TGTGCCAGCAGCTTAGGGAGGACGGTCTCCTACGAGCAGTACTTC.

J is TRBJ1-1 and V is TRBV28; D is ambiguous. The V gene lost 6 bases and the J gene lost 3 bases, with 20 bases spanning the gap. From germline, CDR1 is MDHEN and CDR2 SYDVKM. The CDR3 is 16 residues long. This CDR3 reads CASRNPGRDGDTEAFF. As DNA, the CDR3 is TGTGCCAGCAGGAACCCTGGGAGGGATGGGGACACTGAAGCTTTCTTT.

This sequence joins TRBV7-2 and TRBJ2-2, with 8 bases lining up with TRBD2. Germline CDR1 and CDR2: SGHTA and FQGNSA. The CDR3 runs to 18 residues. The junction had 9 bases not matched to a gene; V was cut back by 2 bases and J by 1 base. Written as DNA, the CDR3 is TGTGCCAGCAGCTTACAGCCTAGCGGGTGGGGGAACACCGGGGAGCTGTTTTTT. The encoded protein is CASSLQPSGWGNTGELFF.